These 29 T cell receptor beta chains were all obtained from the same sample, sequenced in a study of regulatory and conventional T cells in RAG deficiency. Genomic DNA came from blood regulatory T cells gated CD4+ CD25-high CD127-low. Measured with immunoSEQ multiplex PCR; TCRdb has only the in-frame clones, and not every one. The table includes some 28,000 clones, under 95% detected once. The same sample was also studied in work on regulatory T cells. That report adds: Primers: 52 TRBV forward and 13 TRBJ reverse.

What was sequenced was Tregs sorted from blood. All receptors derive from a human donor in good health.

The chain is built from TRBV5-8 and TRBJ1-1; D is uncertain. Between the trimmed V and J ends, which lost 2 bases and 4 bases, there was a span of 9 bases. The CDR3 sequence is 13 residues long. Germline lookup yields CDR1 SGHTS and CDR2 YDEGEE. CDR3 DNA: TGTGCCAGCAGCTTAGGCCGACGCACTGAAGCTTTCTTT. It is translated as CASSLGRRTEAFF. Full variable domain (outside the CDR3, taken from reference TRBV5-8 and TRBJ1-1): EAGVTQSPTHLIKTRGQQATLRCSPISGHTSVYWYQQALGLGLQFLLWYDEGEERNRGNFPPRFSGRQFPNYSSELNVNALELEDSALYLCASSLGRRTEAFFGQGTRLTVV.

V is TRBV6-1 and J is TRBJ2-5, with D perhaps TRBD1 (5 bases). V lost 11 bases and J lost 5, with 12 bases in between. Germline CDR1 is MNHNS and CDR2 is SASEGT. The length of the CDR3 is 11 residues. CDR3: CAVQGWETQYF. CDR3 nucleotides: TGTGCCGTGCAGGGCTGGGAGACCCAGTACTTC.

This clone has only one observation. V is TRBV18 and J is TRBJ1-1; 11 positions agree with TRBD1. With V trimmed by 2 bases and J by 4 bases, 0 bases remained unmatched. This CDR3 is 14 amino acids long. CDR1 KGHSH and CDR2 LQKENI come from the germline V gene. The CDR3 is CASSPGTGGTEAFF. The CDR3 nucleotides are TGTGCCAGCTCACCAGGGACAGGGGGCACTGAAGCTTTCTTT.

V is TRBV18 and J is TRBJ1-2, with 7 nucleotides matching TRBD1. J was trimmed by 1 base and V by 2 bases; bases with no gene match: 4. The germline V gene encodes CDR1 KGHSH and CDR2 LQKENI. This CDR3 spans 15 amino acids. CDR3 nucleotides: TGTGCCAGCTCACCAGAGACAGGGATTAACTATGGCTACACCTTC. Its protein product is CASSPETGINYGYTF.

The chain has TRBV18 and TRBJ1-3; no definite D call. The V gene's germline CDR1 is KGHSH and CDR2 LQKENI. Trimming took 3 bases from V and 3 from J, leaving 12 bases between them. CDR3 length: 15 amino acids. The CDR3: CASSPAGLGGNTIYF. CDR3 sequence (DNA): TGTGCCAGCTCACCGGCGGGCTTGGGTGGAAACACCATATATTTT.

On this clone: Given the absence of the conserved phenylalanine or tryptophan at the CDR3 end, a read error is likely. V and J are TRBV30 and TRBJ2-3; TRBD1 matches 8 bases. The CDR3 runs to 16 residues. V was clipped by 3 bases and J by 1 base; unmatched bases: 9. From germline, CDR1 is GTSNPN and CDR2 SVGIG (reference sequence). CDR3 amino acids: CAWRIRTGWGTDTQYS. CDR3 nucleotides: TGTGCCTGGAGAATTCGGACAGGGTGGGGCACAGATACGCAGTATTCT.

This clone was counted a few times. J is TRBJ2-3 and V is TRBV9; 9 bases are a match to TRBD1. The CDR3 is 15 residues long. V lost 1 base, J lost 4 bases, and 4 bases stayed unmatched. Germline assignment: CDR1 SGDLS and CDR2 YYNGEE. In nucleotides, the CDR3 is TGTGCCAGCAGCGTATACAGGGGGCCGTCAGATACGCAGTATTTT. This encodes CASSVYRGPSDTQYF.

This clone was counted only a few times. The rearrangement joins TRBV2 to TRBJ2-5; weak D call: TRBD2 (7 bases). Germline CDR1 is SNHLY and CDR2 is FYNNEI. V was pared by 6 bases and J by 5 bases, with 22 bases between. The CDR3 totals 16 residues. The DNA of the CDR3 is TGTGCCAGCAGCAGTGAAGGGGGGGCAGGGTTTGAGACCCAGTACTTC. Translating gives CASSSEGGAGFETQYF.

This clone has a single count. The chain is built from TRBV15 and TRBJ1-2; D not resolved. This CDR3 comprises 12 residues. V was trimmed by 5 bases and J by 2 bases, leaving 6 bases between them. Germline CDR1 LNHNV, CDR2 YYDKDF (reference sequence). This CDR3 reads CATSLWNYGYTF. DNA of the CDR3: TGTGCCACCAGCTTGTGGAACTATGGCTACACCTTC.

The chain uses TRBV6-5 and TRBJ1-1, with 9 nucleotides matching TRBD1. The CDR3 covers 14 residues. J was trimmed by 4 bases and V by 6 bases; bases with no gene match: 6. Germline CDR1 MNHEY, CDR2 SVGAGI. The CDR3 here is CASRKVTGGTEAFF. CDR3 DNA: TGTGCCAGCAGAAAGGTGACAGGGGGCACTGAAGCTTTCTTT.

The J gene is TRBJ1-6, the V gene TRBV6-1; perhaps TRBD1 as D (5 bases). The CDR3 length is 13 residues. V was pared by 3 bases and J by 14 bases, with 14 bases between. Germline V CDR1 and CDR2: MNHNS, SASEGT. The CDR3 DNA is TGTGCCAGCAGTGACGAGGGACGGCTATCCCTCCACTTT. Amino acid sequence: CASSDEGRLSLHF.

V usage is TRBV28 and J usage is TRBJ1-6, with 7 bases aligning to TRBD1. Germline assignment: CDR1 MDHEN and CDR2 SYDVKM. This CDR3 spans 16 amino acids. The J segment lost 7 bases and the V segment lost 3 bases, leaving 9 bases of the junction unmatched. The CDR3 DNA is TGTGCCAGCAGTTTTGCCCACAGGGGTCGGAATTCACCCCTCCACTTT. Amino acids: CASSFAHRGRNSPLHF.

V and J are TRBV7-2 and TRBJ1-2; no clear D gene. The CDR3 covers 13 residues. Trimming removed 2 bases at V and 4 bases at J, with 8 bases between. The germline V gene encodes CDR1 SGHTA and CDR2 FQGNSA. The CDR3 region is CASSLPSVYGYTF. The CDR3 DNA is TGTGCCAGCAGCTTACCGTCAGTCTATGGCTACACCTTC. The full variable domain, its missing parts supplied by reference TRBV7-2 and TRBJ1-2, is GAGVSQSPSNKVTEKGKDVELRCDPISGHTALYWYRQSLGQGLEFLIYFQGNSAPDKSGLPSDRFSAERTGGSVSTLTIQRTQQEDSAVYLCASSLPSVYGYTFGSGTRLTVV.

The count of this clone is one. DNA of the CDR3: TGTGCCAGTAGTATAGAGGGCAGGGGGTACGGAAATCAGCCCCAGCATTTT. It codes for CASSIEGRGYGNQPQHF. The V gene is TRBV19, the J gene TRBJ1-5; 7 nucleotides align to TRBD1. This CDR3 comprises 17 residues. Per the germline V gene, CDR1 is LNHDA and CDR2 is SQIVND (reference sequence). Trimming took 0 bases from V and 4 from J; bases not matched to a gene: 9.

The chain employs TRBV10-1 and TRBJ1-5; D remains unclear. The CDR3 is made up of 13 amino acids. The germline gives CDR1 WNHNN, CDR2 SYGVQD (reference sequence). V lost 6 bases to trimming and J lost 5 bases, with 11 bases between them. The CDR3 spells CASRSWVHQPQHF. CDR3 bases: TGCGCCAGCAGGTCGTGGGTTCATCAGCCCCAGCATTTT.

The gene calls are TRBV5-1 and TRBJ2-3, with TRBD1 matching over 8 bases. This CDR3 has 16 residues. Germline loops: CDR1 SGHRS, CDR2 YFSETQ. J lost 0 bases, V lost 7 bases, and 10 bases had no gene match. The CDR3 region has the DNA TGCGCCAGCCGGATTTTTTGGACAGGGAGCACAGATACGCAGTATTTT. Its protein product is CASRIFWTGSTDTQYF. Full variable domain (rest looked up from reference TRBV5-1 and TRBJ2-3): KAGVTQTPRYLIKTRGQQVTLSCSPISGHRSVSWYQQTPGQGLQFLFEYFSETQRNKGNFPGRFSGRQFSNSRSEMNVSTLELGDSALYLCASRIFWTGSTDTQYFGPGTRLTVL.

This clone has just one count. The chain recombines TRBV6-1 with TRBJ1-5; the D is unclear. Germline CDR1 and CDR2: MNHNS and SASEGT. V lost 4 bases to trimming and J lost 0 bases, with 13 bases between them. This CDR3 has 16 residues. The CDR3: CASSGGVYYSNQPQHF. DNA of the CDR3: TGTGCCAGCAGTGGTGGGGTCTACTATAGCAATCAGCCCCAGCATTTT.

The CDR3 DNA reads TGTGCCAGCAGTTACCGAGGTCTAAATGAAAAACTGTTTTTT. Translation gives CASSYRGLNEKLFF. V usage is TRBV6-5 and J usage is TRBJ1-4; no clear D gene. The CDR3 is 14 residues long. The V and J ends lost 2 bases and 5 bases respectively, with 9 bases between them. Germline V CDR1 and CDR2: MNHEY, SVGAGI.

The CDR3 DNA is TGTGCCAGCAGTTTCTATCCGGTCACGCGAGGAGATACGCAGTATTTT. Translation gives CASSFYPVTRGDTQYF. The J gene is TRBJ2-3, the V gene TRBV27; D remains unclear. The germline V gene encodes CDR1 MNHEY and CDR2 SMNVEV (reference sequence). This CDR3 is built from 16 residues. V was trimmed by 3 bases and J by 5 bases, leaving 18 bases between them.

The chain combines TRBV30 with TRBJ1-5, with no clear D. V was cut by 4 bases and J by 0 bases, with 7 bases left in between. Germline values: CDR1 GTSNPN, CDR2 SVGIG (reference sequence). The CDR3 length is 13 residues. The CDR3 is CAWTLDSNQPQHF. The CDR3 DNA is TGTGCCTGGACCTTAGATAGCAATCAGCCCCAGCATTTT.

This clone has just one count. The chain combines TRBV4-1 with TRBJ1-4; D unresolved. The V gene's germline CDR1 is MGHRA and CDR2 YSYEKL. The CDR3 is 16 residues long. Trimming pared 1 base from V and 0 bases from J, leaving 9 bases between. CDR3 sequence: CASSQGPIATNEKLFF. The CDR3 DNA sequence: TGCGCCAGCAGCCAAGGTCCTATAGCAACTAATGAAAAACTGTTTTTT.

In this sample, this clone turned up once. The genes are TRBV15 and TRBJ1-4; 9 bases match TRBD1. Germline CDR1 and CDR2: LNHNV and YYDKDF (reference sequence). This CDR3 is built from 16 residues. V lost 5 bases, J lost 7 bases, and 11 bases stayed unmatched. The CDR3 is CATSSHQRTGAEKLFF. Written as DNA, the CDR3 is TGTGCCACCAGCTCACATCAAAGGACAGGGGCTGAAAAACTGTTTTTT.

The V gene is TRBV6-5, the J gene TRBJ1-2; D might be TRBD1 (5 bases). There are 15 residues in the CDR3. Trimming left V 4 bases short and J 3 bases short, with 15 bases between. CDR1 is MNHEY, CDR2 SVGAGI, per germline. In DNA, the CDR3 is TGTGCCAGCAGTTGGTCTACGGGGGGTCACTATGGCTACACCTTC. Its protein product is CASSWSTGGHYGYTF.

CDR3 sequence reads: CASSLPLSSYNEQFF. CDR3 in DNA: TGTGCCAGCAGCTTGCCGCTCAGCTCCTACAATGAGCAGTTCTTC. The chain combines TRBV5-6 with TRBJ2-1, with D hard to call. The CDR3 is 15 amino acids. Germline lookup yields CDR1 SGHDT and CDR2 YYEEEE. Trimming stripped 1 base from V and 0 bases from J, with 8 bases between.

This chain connects TRBV5-4 to TRBJ1-2, with 9 bases aligning to TRBD1. Per the germline V gene, CDR1 is SGHNT and CDR2 is YYREEE (reference sequence). With V trimmed by 4 bases and J by 4 bases, 11 bases remained unmatched. This CDR3 comprises 16 residues. CDR3 in amino acids: CASSGRNRGLVYGYTF. DNA of the CDR3: TGTGCCAGCAGCGGAAGAAACAGGGGGCTTGTCTATGGCTACACCTTC.

This rearrangement joins TRBV7-3 to TRBJ2-5; no reliable D call. V lost 5 bases and J lost 7, with 14 bases in between. CDR1 SGHTA and CDR2 FQGTGA come from the germline V gene. This CDR3 is built from 13 residues. This CDR3 reads CASSPSPFGTQYF. The CDR3 bases are TGTGCCAGCAGCCCAAGTCCTTTTGGGACCCAGTACTTC.

The chain carries TRBV5-4 and TRBJ2-1; D could derive from TRBD1 or TRBD2 (5 bases each). The CDR3 runs 15 residues. CDR1 is SGHNT, CDR2 YYREEE, per germline (reference sequence). Trimming pared 2 bases from V and 2 bases from J, leaving 11 bases between. DNA for the CDR3: TGTGCCAGCAGCTTAATCACGGGGCCCTACAATGAGCAGTTCTTC. As protein: CASSLITGPYNEQFF.

The rearrangement links TRBV5-5 to TRBJ2-7; 9 bases align to TRBD1. V lost 5 bases and J lost 4; bases outside the gene matches: 7. Germline CDR1 and CDR2: SGHKS and YYEKEE (reference sequence). The CDR3 loop spans 14 amino acids. The CDR3 coding sequence is TGTGCCAGCAGTCCGGACAGGGGATGGTACGAGCAGTACTTC. This encodes CASSPDRGWYEQYF.

The chain uses TRBV28 and TRBJ1-5, with a tentative D call TRBD1 (6 bases). V shed 7 bases and J shed 3 bases, with 13 bases lying between them. The germline V gene has CDR1 MDHEN and CDR2 SYDVKM. The CDR3 consists of 14 residues. The CDR3 DNA follows: TGTGCCAGCATCGGAGGGGGTCCCAATCAGCCCCAGCATTTT. Translation gives CASIGGGPNQPQHF.